This entry lists 27 T cell receptor beta chains sequenced from one sample in a study of blood T cell repertoires in COVID-19. Libraries were prepared by immunoSEQ multiplex PCR; TCRdb keeps only in-frame clonotypes and omits some of them. The sample has over 200,000 clones; over 65% are singletons. The sample taken for sequencing was peripheral blood. Receptors originate from a woman older than 75 with acute or convalescent COVID-19.

This chain uses TRBV9 with TRBJ1-2; D possibly corresponds to TRBD1 (6 bases). Germline CDR1 SGDLS, CDR2 YYNGEE. The ends were cut back, 4 bases at V and 7 bases at J, with 14 bases in the middle. The CDR3 runs to 13 residues. The CDR3 region is CASSPTGLGGYTF. In nucleotides, the CDR3 is TGTGCCAGCAGCCCCACAGGGTTAGGTGGCTACACCTTC.

This chain connects TRBV7-8 to TRBJ2-3, with a possible D match to TRBD2 (6 bases). Deletions cut 5 bases from V and 1 base from J, with 16 bases between. Germline V gives CDR1 SGHVS, CDR2 FQNEAQ. CDR3 size: 16 residues. The CDR3 spells CASSPDGTGGTDTQYF. In DNA, the CDR3 is TGTGCCAGCAGCCCCGACGGGACGGGGGGCACAGATACGCAGTATTTT.

The rearrangement joins TRBV6-5 to TRBJ1-1; D remains unclear. Germline lookup yields CDR1 MNHEY and CDR2 SVGAGI. V lost 0 bases and J lost 1, with 6 bases in between. The CDR3 is 14 amino acids. The CDR3 DNA reads as TGTGCCAGCAGTTACTCGAGGAGGAACACTGAAGCTTTCTTT. Translated: CASSYSRRNTEAFF.

As regards this clone: The same CDR3 can be traced to other DNA sequences in this sample. The rearrangement uses TRBV5-1 and TRBJ2-5, with D possibly matching TRBD1 (6 bases). CDR3 length equals 14 residues. Looked up from germline, CDR1 is SGHRS and CDR2 is YFSETQ. Trimming took off 0 bases at V and 4 bases at J, with 10 bases between the two ends. As DNA, the CDR3 is TGCGCCAGCAGCTTGGGGGGGCTGGGAGAGACCCAGTACTTC. Encoded protein: CASSLGGLGETQYF.

The chain couples TRBV7-2 to TRBJ2-6; tentative D call: TRBD2 (5 bases). V was clipped by 5 bases and J by 5 bases, with 13 bases between them. This CDR3 comprises 15 residues. Germline CDR1 SGHTA, CDR2 FQGNSA. CDR3 DNA: TGTGCCAGCAGCACCAAGTCCGGGAGGGCCAACGTCCTGACTTTC. Encoded protein: CASSTKSGRANVLTF.

This clone was recorded many times. J is TRBJ1-1 and V is TRBV2, with D hard to call. Germline assignment: CDR1 SNHLY and CDR2 FYNNEI. V was trimmed by 0 bases and J by 5 bases, leaving 13 bases between them. The length of the CDR3 is 15 residues. In DNA form, the CDR3 reads TGTGCCAGCAGTGAAGCGAGGGCCCCAAGGACTGAAGCTTTCTTT. It is translated as CASSEARAPRTEAFF.

This clone was seen more than once but under ten times. The J gene is TRBJ1-1, the V gene TRBV11-3; D ambiguous. The germline V gene encodes CDR1 SGHNT and CDR2 YENEEA. The V and J ends lost 1 base and 1 base respectively, with 4 bases between them. CDR3 size: 13 residues. The CDR3 DNA reads TGTGCCAGCAGCTTAGGGCCGAACACTGAAGCTTTCTTT. Translating it yields CASSLGPNTEAFF.

CDR3 residues: CASSAGGAGGFLGSTDTQYF. The CDR3 bases are TGTGCCAGCAGTGCGGGGGGAGCGGGGGGCTTTCTGGGTAGCACAGATACGCAGTATTTT. The V call is TRBV2, the J call TRBJ2-3; TRBD2 matches at 9 bases. Germline V gene data show CDR1 as SNHLY and CDR2 as FYNNEI. J gave up 0 bases and V 4 bases, and 17 bases lay outside the gene matches. The length of the CDR3 is 20 residues.

This chain joins TRBV19 and TRBJ1-2; D gene ambiguous. V was shortened by 6 bases and J by 4 bases, with 9 bases between the two germline ends. Germline V gene sequence: CDR1 LNHDA, CDR2 SQIVND (reference sequence). The CDR3 contains 12 residues. The CDR3 protein is CASRESGYGYTF. As DNA, the CDR3 is TGTGCCAGTAGGGAGTCTGGCTATGGCTACACCTTC.

The V call is TRBV7-3, the J call TRBJ2-2; 7 nucleotides agree with TRBD2. V gave up 0 bases and J gave up 5 bases; unmatched junction bases: 15. The CDR3 totals 19 residues. CDR1 is SGHTA, CDR2 FQGTGA, per germline. The CDR3 DNA sequence: TGTGCCAGCAGCTTAACCAGGGACTATCTTACTACGACGACCGGGGAGCTGTTTTTT. This translates into CASSLTRDYLTTTTGELFF.

The chain is built from TRBV6-2 or TRBV6-3 and TRBJ2-7; D not resolved. Trimming stripped 0 bases from V and 3 bases from J, with 12 bases between. Germline CDR1 is MNHEY and CDR2 is SVGEGT. This CDR3 spans 15 amino acids. Here the CDR3 reads CASSYSTRGLYEQYF. The CDR3 DNA reads TGTGCCAGCAGTTACTCTACCCGTGGCCTCTACGAGCAGTACTTC.

The chain carries TRBV6-2 or TRBV6-3 and TRBJ1-4; 9 bases are a match to TRBD1. With 5 bases clipped from V and 11 bases from J, the junction kept 9 bases outside the gene matches. The CDR3 runs to 14 residues. Germline V gene lookup returns CDR1 MNHEY and CDR2 SVGEGT. The CDR3 is CASSRDREVGKLFF. The CDR3 nucleotides are TGTGCCAGCAGTCGGGACAGGGAGGTTGGTAAACTGTTTTTT.

As for this clone: In the same sample, other DNA sequences code for this CDR3. This chain uses TRBV5-4 with TRBJ2-7; maybe TRBD1 (5 bases). The CDR3 extends over 12 amino acids. V shed 3 bases and J shed 3 bases, with 7 bases lying between them. Per germline, CDR1 SGHNT and CDR2 YYREEE (reference sequence). CDR3 region: CASSSDSYEQYF. As DNA, the CDR3 is TGTGCCAGCAGCTCCGACAGCTACGAGCAGTACTTC.

The chain recombines TRBV7-9 with TRBJ1-6; 9 bases agree with TRBD1. V was clipped by 6 bases and J by 8 bases; unmatched bases: 8. CDR1 SEHNR and CDR2 FQNEAQ come from the germline V gene (reference sequence). The CDR3 sequence is 15 residues long. The CDR3 spells CASRPDRGFDSPLHF. The CDR3 DNA sequence: TGTGCCAGCAGACCTGACAGGGGGTTTGATTCACCCCTCCACTTT. Drawing the rest from reference TRBV7-9 and TRBJ1-6, the complete variable domain is DTGVSQNPRHKITKRGQNVTFRCDPISEHNRLYWYRQTLGQGPEFLTYFQNEAQLEKSRLLSDRFSAERPKGSFSTLEIQRTEQGDSAMYLCASRPDRGFDSPLHFGNGTRLTVT.

This chain links TRBV18 with TRBJ2-2; D is perhaps TRBD2 (5 bases). Trimming took off 0 bases at V and 4 bases at J, with 12 bases between the two ends. Germline V gene sequence: CDR1 KGHSH, CDR2 LQKENI. The CDR3 is made up of 16 amino acids. The DNA of the CDR3 is TGTGCCAGCTCACCACCCTCCCTAGCACCCACCGGGGAGCTGTTTTTT. It yields the protein CASSPPSLAPTGELFF.

This chain uses TRBV19 with TRBJ1-5; 9 nucleotides line up with TRBD1. The CDR3 runs 16 residues. V was pared by 0 bases and J by 5 bases, with 5 bases of the junction left unmatched. Germline CDR1 reads LNHDA; CDR2 reads SQIVND (reference sequence). CDR3 protein: CASSIDETGGHQPQHF. The CDR3 DNA sequence: TGTGCCAGTAGTATAGATGAGACAGGGGGGCATCAGCCCCAGCATTTT.

V usage is TRBV18 and J usage is TRBJ1-6; a possible D gene is TRBD1 (5 bases). The CDR3 covers 14 residues. Germline CDR1 reads KGHSH; CDR2 reads LQKENI. V lost 3 bases and J 8 bases, leaving 11 bases between the germline ends. The CDR3 sequence: CASSPQGGDSPLHF. CDR3 coding DNA: TGTGCCAGCTCACCCCAGGGTGGGGATTCACCCCTCCACTTT. Combining the CDR3 with reference TRBV18 and TRBJ1-6 gives the whole variable domain NAGVMQNPRHLVRRRGQEARLRCSPMKGHSHVYWYRQLPEEGLKFMVYLQKENIIDESGMPKERFSAEFPKEGPSILRIQQVVRGDSAAYFCASSPQGGDSPLHFGNGTRLTVT.

This sequence joins TRBV5-1 and TRBJ1-6; D not certain. The CDR3 loop spans 16 amino acids. The V end was cut by 0 bases, the J end by 0 bases, with 7 bases between. CDR1 and CDR2 (germline): SGHRS, YFSETQ. CDR3 coding DNA: TGCGCCAGCAGCTTGGGACTTTACTCCTATAATTCACCCCTCCACTTT. Amino acids: CASSLGLYSYNSPLHF.

V usage is TRBV18 and J usage is TRBJ1-3; the match to TRBD1 covers 7 bases. V dropped 2 bases and J dropped 2; count of bases not matched to a gene: 3. The length of the CDR3 is 15 residues. CDR1 is KGHSH and CDR2 is LQKENI in the germline V gene. The DNA for the CDR3 is TGTGCCAGCTCACCAGTAACAGGGGCTGGAAACACCATATATTTT. This translates into CASSPVTGAGNTIYF.

This chain joins TRBV29-1 and TRBJ1-1, with 7 nucleotides matching TRBD1. Germline values: CDR1 SQVTM, CDR2 ANQGSEA. J was trimmed by 0 bases and V by 6 bases; bases with no gene match: 7. The CDR3 is 14 residues long. CDR3 sequence reads: CSVATRGMNTEAFF. Written as DNA, the CDR3 is TGCAGCGTCGCCACCAGGGGGATGAACACTGAAGCTTTCTTT.

V usage is TRBV6-5 and J usage is TRBJ1-1; D is perhaps TRBD1 (5 bases). The CDR3 totals 16 residues. The V and J ends lost 2 bases and 3 bases respectively, with 16 bases between them. Germline V gene sequence: CDR1 MNHEY, CDR2 SVGAGI. CDR3 amino acids: CASSYASGVGDTEAFF. The DNA for the CDR3 is TGTGCCAGCAGTTACGCTTCGGGGGTGGGGGACACTGAAGCTTTCTTT.

This clone appeared once. The chain has TRBV5-1 and TRBJ2-3; possibly TRBD2 for D (5 bases). CDR1 SGHRS and CDR2 YFSETQ come from the germline V gene. Deletions cut 3 bases from V and 2 bases from J, with 10 bases between. The CDR3 has 14 residues. In DNA, the CDR3 is TGCGCCAGCAGCTCCGGACTCGACACAGATACGCAGTATTTT. As protein: CASSSGLDTDTQYF.

Here the CDR3 reads CASSSVRYEQYF. The CDR3 nucleotides read TGTGCCAGCAGCTCTGTCCGTTACGAGCAGTACTTC. The V call is TRBV3-1 (or the pseudogene TRBV3-2), the J call TRBJ2-7; D unresolved. Germline V CDR1 and CDR2: LGHDT, YNNKEL (reference sequence). The CDR3 is 12 residues long. Trimming removed 5 bases from V and 4 bases from J, with 9 bases in between.

The chain carries TRBV3-1 (or the pseudogene TRBV3-2) and TRBJ1-6; D unclear. The CDR3 has 15 residues. CDR1 and CDR2 from the germline V gene are LGHDT and YNNKEL (reference sequence). Trimming took 2 bases from V and 8 from J, leaving 13 bases between them. The CDR3 loop is CASSQSEGPYSPLHF. CDR3 coding DNA: TGTGCCAGCAGCCAAAGTGAGGGTCCTTATTCACCCCTCCACTTT.

The V gene is TRBV7-9, the J gene TRBJ2-5; no reliable D call. Germline values: CDR1 SEHNR, CDR2 FQNEAQ (reference sequence). The CDR3 extends over 14 amino acids. The V gene lost 3 bases and the J gene lost 2 bases, with 10 bases spanning the gap. CDR3 residues: CASSFSQNQETQYF. CDR3 nucleotides: TGTGCCAGCAGCTTTTCTCAGAATCAAGAGACCCAGTACTTC.

V usage is TRBV2 and J usage is TRBJ1-1; D gene unclear. CDR3 length equals 9 residues. Germline CDR1 is SNHLY and CDR2 is FYNNEI. Trimming pared 7 bases from V and 10 bases from J, leaving 7 bases between. CDR3 in DNA: TGTGCCAGCAACTTAATAGCTTTCTTT. It encodes CASNLIAFF. The full variable domain, its missing parts supplied by reference TRBV2 and TRBJ1-1, is EPEVTQTPSHQVTQMGQEVILRCVPISNHLYFYWYRQILGQKVEFLVSFYNNEISEKSEIFDDQFSVERPDGSNFTLKIRSTKLEDSAMYFCASNLIAFFGQGTRLTVV.

This clone has a single count. The J gene is TRBJ2-7, the V gene TRBV6-2 or TRBV6-3; 9 positions match TRBD2. The CDR3 contains 15 residues. Germline CDR1 MNHEY, CDR2 SVGEGT. Unmatched junction bases numbered 7, after V lost 6 bases and J lost 1 base. The DNA for the CDR3 is TGTGCCAGCAGCCCCGATAGCGGGAGATCCTACGAGCAGTACTTC. This translates into CASSPDSGRSYEQYF.